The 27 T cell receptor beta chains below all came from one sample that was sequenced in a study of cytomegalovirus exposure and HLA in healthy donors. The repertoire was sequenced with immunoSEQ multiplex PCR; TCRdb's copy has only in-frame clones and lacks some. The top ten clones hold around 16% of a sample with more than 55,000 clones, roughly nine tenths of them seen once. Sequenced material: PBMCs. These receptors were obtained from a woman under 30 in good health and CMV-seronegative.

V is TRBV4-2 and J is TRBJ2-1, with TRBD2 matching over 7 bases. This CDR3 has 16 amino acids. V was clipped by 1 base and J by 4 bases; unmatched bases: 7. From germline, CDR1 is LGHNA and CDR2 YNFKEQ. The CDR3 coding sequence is TGTGCCAGCAGCCAAGTGGGGCTAGCGGAATACAATGAGCAGTTCTTC. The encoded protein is CASSQVGLAEYNEQFF.

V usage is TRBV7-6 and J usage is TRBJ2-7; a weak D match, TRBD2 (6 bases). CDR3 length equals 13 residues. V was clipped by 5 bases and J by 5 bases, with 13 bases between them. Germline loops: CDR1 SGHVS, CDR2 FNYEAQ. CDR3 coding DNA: TGTGCCAGCAGCCCCCCCCCGGGGGACGAGCAGTACTTC. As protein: CASSPPPGDEQYF. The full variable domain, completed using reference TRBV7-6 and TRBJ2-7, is GAGVSQSPRYKVTKRGQDVALRCDPISGHVSLYWYRQALGQGPEFLTYFNYEAQQDKSGLPNDRFSAERPEGSISTLTIQRTEQRDSAMYRCASSPPPGDEQYFGPGTRLTVT.

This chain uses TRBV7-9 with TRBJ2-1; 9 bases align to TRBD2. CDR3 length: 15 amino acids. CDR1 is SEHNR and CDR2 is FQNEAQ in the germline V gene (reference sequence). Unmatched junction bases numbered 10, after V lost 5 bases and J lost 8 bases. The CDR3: CASSLGLATIDEQFF. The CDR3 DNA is TGTGCCAGCAGCCTAGGACTAGCGACTATAGATGAGCAGTTCTTC.

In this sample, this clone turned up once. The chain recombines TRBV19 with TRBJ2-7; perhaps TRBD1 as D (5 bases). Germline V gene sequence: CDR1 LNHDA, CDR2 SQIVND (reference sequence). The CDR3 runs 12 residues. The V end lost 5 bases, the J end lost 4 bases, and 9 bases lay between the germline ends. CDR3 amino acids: CASSPDSYEQYF. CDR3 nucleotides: TGTGCCAGTAGTCCCGACAGTTACGAGCAGTACTTC. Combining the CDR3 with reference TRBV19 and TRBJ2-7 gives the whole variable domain DGGITQSPKYLFRKEGQNVTLSCEQNLNHDAMYWYRQDPGQGLRLIYYSQIVNDFQKGDIAEGYSVSREKKESFPLTVTSAQKNPTAFYLCASSPDSYEQYFGPGTRLTVT.

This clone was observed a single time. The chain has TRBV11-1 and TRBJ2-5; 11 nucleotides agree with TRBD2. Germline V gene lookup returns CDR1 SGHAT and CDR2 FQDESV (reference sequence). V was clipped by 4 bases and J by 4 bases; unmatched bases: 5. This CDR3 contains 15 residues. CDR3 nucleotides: TGTGCCAGCAGCTCGATCCTAGCGGGGGGAGAGACCCAGTACTTC. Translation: CASSSILAGGETQYF. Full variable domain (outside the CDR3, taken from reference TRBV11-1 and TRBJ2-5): EAEVAQSPRYKITEKSQAVAFWCDPISGHATLYWYRQILGQGPELLVQFQDESVVDDSQLPKDRFSAERLKGVDSTLKIQPAELGDSAMYLCASSSILAGGETQYFGPGTRLLVL.

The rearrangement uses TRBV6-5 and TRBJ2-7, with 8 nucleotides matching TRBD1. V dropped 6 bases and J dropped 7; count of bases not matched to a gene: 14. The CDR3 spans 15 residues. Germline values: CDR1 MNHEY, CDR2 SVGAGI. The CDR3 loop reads CASRLGTGAPGEQYF. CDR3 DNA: TGTGCCAGCAGGCTCGGGACAGGCGCCCCTGGAGAGCAGTACTTC.

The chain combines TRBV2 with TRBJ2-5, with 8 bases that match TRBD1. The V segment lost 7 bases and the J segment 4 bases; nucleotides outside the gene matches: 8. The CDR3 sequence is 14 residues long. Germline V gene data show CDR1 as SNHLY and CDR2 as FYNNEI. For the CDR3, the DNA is TGTGCCAGCACCTACGGCACAGGGGGAGAGACCCAGTACTTC. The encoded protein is CASTYGTGGETQYF.

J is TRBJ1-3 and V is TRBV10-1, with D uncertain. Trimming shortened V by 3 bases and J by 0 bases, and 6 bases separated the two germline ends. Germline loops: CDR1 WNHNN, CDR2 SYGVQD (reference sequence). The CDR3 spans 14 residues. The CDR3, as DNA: TGCGCCAGCAGTGACTGGAGCTCTGGAAACACCATATATTTT. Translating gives CASSDWSSGNTIYF.

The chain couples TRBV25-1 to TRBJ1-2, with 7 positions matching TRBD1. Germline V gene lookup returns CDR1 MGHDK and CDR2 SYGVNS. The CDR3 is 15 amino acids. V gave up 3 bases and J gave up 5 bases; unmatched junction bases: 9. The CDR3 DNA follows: TGTGCCAGCAGTGACCCGGGGACAGCGGAGTATGGCTACACCTTC. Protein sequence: CASSDPGTAEYGYTF.

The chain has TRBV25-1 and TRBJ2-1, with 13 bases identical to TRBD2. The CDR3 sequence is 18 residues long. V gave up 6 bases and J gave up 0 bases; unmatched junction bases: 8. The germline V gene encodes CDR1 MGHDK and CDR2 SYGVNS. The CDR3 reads CASSWTSGGRSSYNEQFF. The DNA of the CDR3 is TGTGCCAGCAGCTGGACTAGCGGGGGCCGGAGCTCCTACAATGAGCAGTTCTTC.

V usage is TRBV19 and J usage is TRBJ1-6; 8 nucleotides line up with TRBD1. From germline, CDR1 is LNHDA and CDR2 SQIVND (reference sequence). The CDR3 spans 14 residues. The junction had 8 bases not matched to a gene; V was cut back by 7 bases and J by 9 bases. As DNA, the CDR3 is TGTGCCAGTACCAGGACAGGGTACGGTTCACCCCTCCACTTT. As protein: CASTRTGYGSPLHF.

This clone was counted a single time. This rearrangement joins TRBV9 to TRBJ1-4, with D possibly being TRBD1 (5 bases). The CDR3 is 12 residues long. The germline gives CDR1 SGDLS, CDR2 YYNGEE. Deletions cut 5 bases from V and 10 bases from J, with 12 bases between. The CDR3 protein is CASSDQGGKLFF. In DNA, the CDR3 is TGTGCCAGCAGTGATCAGGGCGGAAAACTGTTTTTT.

The CDR3 coding sequence is TGTGCCAGTAGTTTCGCCGGGACTAGCGGAGACAATGAGCAGTTCTTC. This gives the protein CASSFAGTSGDNEQFF. V and J are TRBV19 and TRBJ2-1, with TRBD2 identical over 11 bases. V lost 5 bases to trimming and J lost 5 bases; unmatched junction nucleotides: 8. This CDR3 spans 16 amino acids. Germline lookup yields CDR1 LNHDA and CDR2 SQIVND (reference sequence).

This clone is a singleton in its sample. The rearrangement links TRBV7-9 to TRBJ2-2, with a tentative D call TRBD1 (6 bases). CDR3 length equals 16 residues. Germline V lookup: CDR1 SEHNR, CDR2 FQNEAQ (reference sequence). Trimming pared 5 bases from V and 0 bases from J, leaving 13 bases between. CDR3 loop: CASSPRTATNTGELFF. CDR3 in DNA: TGTGCCAGCAGCCCTAGGACAGCCACGAACACCGGGGAGCTGTTTTTT.

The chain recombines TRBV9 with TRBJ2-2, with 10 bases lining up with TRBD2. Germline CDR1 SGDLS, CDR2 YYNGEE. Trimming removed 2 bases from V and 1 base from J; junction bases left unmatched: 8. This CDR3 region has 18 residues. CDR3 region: CASSVGSSGGMNTGELFF. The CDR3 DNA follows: TGTGCCAGCAGCGTTGGTTCTAGCGGGGGAATGAACACCGGGGAGCTGTTTTTT. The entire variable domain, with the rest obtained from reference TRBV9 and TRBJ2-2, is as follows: DSGVTQTPKHLITATGQRVTLRCSPRSGDLSVYWYQQSLDQGLQFLIQYYNGEERAKGNILERFSAQQFPDLHSELNLSSLELGDSALYFCASSVGSSGGMNTGELFFGEGSRLTVL.

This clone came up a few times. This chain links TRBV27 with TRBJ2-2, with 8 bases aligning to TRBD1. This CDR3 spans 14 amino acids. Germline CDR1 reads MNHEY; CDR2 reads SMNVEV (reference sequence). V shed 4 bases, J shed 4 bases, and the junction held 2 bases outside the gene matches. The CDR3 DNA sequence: TGTGCCAGCAGTTGGACAGGGCGCACCGGGGAGCTGTTTTTT. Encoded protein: CASSWTGRTGELFF.

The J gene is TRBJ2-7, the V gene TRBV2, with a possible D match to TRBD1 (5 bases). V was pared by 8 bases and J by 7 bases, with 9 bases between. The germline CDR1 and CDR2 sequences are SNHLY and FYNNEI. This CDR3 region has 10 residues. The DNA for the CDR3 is TGTGCCAGCCGCTGGACAGAGCAGTACTTC. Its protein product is CASRWTEQYF.

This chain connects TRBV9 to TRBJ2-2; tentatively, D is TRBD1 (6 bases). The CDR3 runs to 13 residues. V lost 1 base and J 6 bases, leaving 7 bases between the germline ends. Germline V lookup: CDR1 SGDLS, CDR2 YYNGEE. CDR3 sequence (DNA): TGTGCCAGCAGCGTACAGGGGTCCGGGGAGCTGTTTTTT. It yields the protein CASSVQGSGELFF.

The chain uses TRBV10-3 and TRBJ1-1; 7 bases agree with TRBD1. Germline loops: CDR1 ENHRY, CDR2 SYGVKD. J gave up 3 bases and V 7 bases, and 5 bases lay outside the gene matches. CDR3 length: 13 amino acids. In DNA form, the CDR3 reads TGTGCCATCACTCGGACAGGTGACACTGAAGCTTTCTTT. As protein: CAITRTGDTEAFF.

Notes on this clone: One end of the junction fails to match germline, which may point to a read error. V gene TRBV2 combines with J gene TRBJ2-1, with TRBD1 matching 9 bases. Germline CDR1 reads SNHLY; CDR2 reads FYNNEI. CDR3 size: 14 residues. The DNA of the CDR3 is TGTGCCAGCACTGAACAGGGGGCGCTTAATGAGCAGTTCTTC. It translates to CASTEQGALNEQFF.

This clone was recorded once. In DNA form, the CDR3 reads TGTGCCAGTTCCAGCGGAGTCAGCTCCTATAATTCACCCCTCCACTTT. It yields the protein CASSSGVSSYNSPLHF. The rearrangement links TRBV19 to TRBJ1-6, with unresolved D. V lost 8 bases to trimming and J lost 0 bases, with 14 bases between them. CDR1 LNHDA and CDR2 SQIVND come from the germline V gene (reference sequence). The CDR3 is 16 residues long.

This CDR3 reads CASSSPSLMNTEAFF. The CDR3 DNA is TGTGCCAGCAGCTCCCCGTCCTTAATGAACACTGAAGCTTTCTTT. The rearrangement joins TRBV5-4 to TRBJ1-1; D is uncertain. Trimming cost V 3 bases and J 0 bases, with 12 bases left between them. The germline gives CDR1 SGHNT, CDR2 YYREEE (reference sequence). This CDR3 is 15 amino acids long.

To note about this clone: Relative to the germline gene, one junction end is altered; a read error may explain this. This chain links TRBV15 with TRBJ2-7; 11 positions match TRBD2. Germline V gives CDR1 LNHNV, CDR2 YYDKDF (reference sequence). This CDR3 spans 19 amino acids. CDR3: CATSGRIAGGPSFSSEQYF. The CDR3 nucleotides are TGTGCCACCAGCGGCAGAATAGCGGGGGGGCCTAGCTTTTCCTCCGAGCAGTACTTC.

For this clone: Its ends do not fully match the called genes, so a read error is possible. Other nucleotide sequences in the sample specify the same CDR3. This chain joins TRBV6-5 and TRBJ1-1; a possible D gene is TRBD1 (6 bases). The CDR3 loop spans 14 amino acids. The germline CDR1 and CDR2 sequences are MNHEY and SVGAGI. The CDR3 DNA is TGTGCCAGCAGTTCCAGGGGTGTGAATACTGAAGCTTTCTTT. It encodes CASSSRGVNTEAFF.

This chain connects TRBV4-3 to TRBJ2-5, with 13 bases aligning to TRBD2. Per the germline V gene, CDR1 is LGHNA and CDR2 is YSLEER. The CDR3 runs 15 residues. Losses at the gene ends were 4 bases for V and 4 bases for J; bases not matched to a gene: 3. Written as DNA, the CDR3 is TGCGCCAGCAGCCGGACTAGCGGGAGTCGAGAGACCCAGTACTTC. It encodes CASSRTSGSRETQYF.

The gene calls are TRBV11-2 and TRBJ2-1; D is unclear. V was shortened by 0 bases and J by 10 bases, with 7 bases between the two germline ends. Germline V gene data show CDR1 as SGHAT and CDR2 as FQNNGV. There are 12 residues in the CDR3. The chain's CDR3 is CASSLDSREQFF. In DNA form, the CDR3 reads TGTGCCAGCAGCTTAGATTCGAGAGAGCAGTTCTTC. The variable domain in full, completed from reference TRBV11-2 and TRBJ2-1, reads EAGVAQSPRYKIIEKRQSVAFWCNPISGHATLYWYQQILGQGPKLLIQFQNNGVVDDSQLPKDRFSAERLKGVDSTLKIQPAKLEDSAVYLCASSLDSREQFFGPGTRLTVL.

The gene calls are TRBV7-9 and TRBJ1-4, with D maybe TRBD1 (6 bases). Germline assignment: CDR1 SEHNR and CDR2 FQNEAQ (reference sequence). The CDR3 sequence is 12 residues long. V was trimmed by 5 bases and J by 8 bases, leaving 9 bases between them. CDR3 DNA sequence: TGTGCCAGCAGCCCTCAGGGGGAAAAACTGTTTTTT. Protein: CASSPQGEKLFF.